This T cell receptor beta chain stems from a study of post-analysis software for immune sequencing data. As regards this clonotype: What it binds is not known.

General study points: Five or six TRBV segments, TRBV5-6, TRBV5-1 and TRBV20-1 among them, were found more frequent in patients than controls. Controls showed significantly higher normalized Chao1 diversity than did multiple sclerosis patients.

Trimming removed 2 bases at V and 3 bases at J, with 14 bases between. CDR1 is MNHNS and CDR2 is SASEGT in the germline V gene. This CDR3 spans 17 amino acids. Libraries were made from TCR beta cDNA, and they carried unique molecular identifiers. TCRdb used MiXCR to reprocess the PCR reads, holding one entry per CDR3 protein. Seen here are 800,000 to 950,000 distinct CDR3 sequences, 53% observed once, and the top ten hold roughly 4.4%. Sequences were obtained from blood. The chain links TRBV6-1 to TRBJ2-6, with a weak D call TRBD1 (6 bases). The sequence was obtained from a girl under 18 with multiple sclerosis. CDR3 DNA: TGTGCCAGCAGTGAAAGACACAGGGAGTATGGGGCCAACGTCCTGACTTTC. This translates into CASSERHREYGANVLTF.